This entry lists 8 T cell receptor beta chains sequenced from one sample in a study of T cell repertoires in cytomegalovirus infection (dated by TCRdb to between 2018 and 2021). Sample treatment or condition, as interpreted from the label and publication: in vitro stimulation with specific CMV peptide epitopes to enrich CMV-specific T cells. These receptors lack a known antigen. TCRdb names Illumina HiSeq 1500 as the instrument used. The public reads were quality trimmed at Q25 with fastp and then assembled into clones with MiXCR by TCRdb, keeping productive beta chains. Identical CDR3 protein sequences are pooled into one entry, listed with their most common genes and DNA. Counted in this sample were some 940,000 distinct CDR3 sequences; around a third of them appeared once. The ten most abundant clones make up around 15% of the sample. The starting material was cultured CD8+ T cells from PBMCs, obtained from culture after CMV antigen stimulation. These receptors originate from a human donor in good health (CMV status not recorded). Some clones in this sample may be carry-over from other donors' samples.

The chain has TRBV6-2 or TRBV6-3 and TRBJ1-5; D ambiguous. Per germline, CDR1 MNHEY and CDR2 SVGEGT. Trimming took off 0 bases at V and 7 bases at J, with 10 bases between the two ends. The CDR3 consists of 14 residues. The CDR3 sequence: CASSYSNNKQPQHF. Written as DNA, the CDR3 is TGTGCCAGCAGTTACTCGAACAACAAACAGCCCCAGCATTTT.

The chain employs TRBV20-1 and TRBJ2-1; D could derive from TRBD1 or TRBD2 (5 bases each). In germline, CDR1 is DFQATT, CDR2 SNEGSKA (reference sequence). V shed 5 bases and J shed 0 bases, with 14 bases lying between them. This CDR3 contains 15 residues. CDR3 sequence (DNA): TGCAGTGCTCGAGGGGTTTTCTACTCCTACAATGAGCAGTTCTTC. Its translation: CSARGVFYSYNEQFF.

This sequence joins TRBV4-2 and TRBJ2-3, with 10 bases aligning to TRBD2. The length of the CDR3 is 16 residues. In germline, CDR1 is LGHNA, CDR2 YNFKEQ. V gave up 2 bases and J gave up 5 bases; unmatched junction bases: 7. CDR3 protein: CASSQRAGGRVDTQYF. The CDR3 DNA is TGTGCCAGCAGCCAACGAGCGGGGGGGCGAGTAGATACGCAGTATTTT.

This chain uses TRBV4-1 with TRBJ1-5, with TRBD1 as a possible D gene (5 bases). Germline lookup yields CDR1 MGHRA and CDR2 YSYEKL. This CDR3 region has 14 residues. V dropped 0 bases and J dropped 7 bases, with 10 bases sitting between them. CDR3 amino acids: CASSQDRGIQPQHF. In DNA form, the CDR3 reads TGCGCCAGCAGCCAAGATCGGGGGATCCAGCCCCAGCATTTT.

This clonotype was counted between two and nine times. The chain recombines TRBV6-6 with TRBJ1-2; D call uncertain. Germline V CDR1 and CDR2: MNHNY, SVGAGI (reference sequence). The CDR3 covers 13 residues. V lost 2 bases to trimming and J lost 6 bases, with 10 bases between them. The DNA for the CDR3 is TGTGCCAGCAGTTACGTTATCCAGGATGGCTACACCTTC. Translation gives CASSYVIQDGYTF.

This clonotype has at least ten counts. V and J are TRBV7-8 and TRBJ2-2; D gene ambiguous. This CDR3 comprises 17 residues. V shed 5 bases and J shed 0 bases, with 16 bases lying between them. CDR1 SGHVS and CDR2 FQNEAQ come from the germline V gene. DNA of the CDR3: TGTGCCAGCAGCCAGGTCGTTCGAATCGCGAACACCGGGGAGCTGTTTTTT. Protein sequence: CASSQVVRIANTGELFF.

Many counts were recorded for this clonotype. The chain is built from TRBV7-8 and TRBJ1-5; no definite D call. Looked up from germline, CDR1 is SGHVS and CDR2 is FQNEAQ. The CDR3 sequence is 13 residues long. V dropped 5 bases and J dropped 7 bases, with 12 bases sitting between them. As DNA, the CDR3 is TGTGCCAGCAGCCCGGATCCGGGGCAGCCCCAGCATTTT. It specifies CASSPDPGQPQHF.

The chain uses TRBV7-9 and TRBJ1-1; 7 bases match TRBD1. The CDR3 is 14 residues long. V dropped 1 base and J dropped 3; count of bases not matched to a gene: 2. Germline-derived CDR1 and CDR2 are SEHNR and FQNEAQ (reference sequence). The CDR3: CASSLGDSDTEAFF. CDR3 DNA: TGTGCCAGCAGCTTAGGGGACAGCGACACTGAAGCTTTCTTT.